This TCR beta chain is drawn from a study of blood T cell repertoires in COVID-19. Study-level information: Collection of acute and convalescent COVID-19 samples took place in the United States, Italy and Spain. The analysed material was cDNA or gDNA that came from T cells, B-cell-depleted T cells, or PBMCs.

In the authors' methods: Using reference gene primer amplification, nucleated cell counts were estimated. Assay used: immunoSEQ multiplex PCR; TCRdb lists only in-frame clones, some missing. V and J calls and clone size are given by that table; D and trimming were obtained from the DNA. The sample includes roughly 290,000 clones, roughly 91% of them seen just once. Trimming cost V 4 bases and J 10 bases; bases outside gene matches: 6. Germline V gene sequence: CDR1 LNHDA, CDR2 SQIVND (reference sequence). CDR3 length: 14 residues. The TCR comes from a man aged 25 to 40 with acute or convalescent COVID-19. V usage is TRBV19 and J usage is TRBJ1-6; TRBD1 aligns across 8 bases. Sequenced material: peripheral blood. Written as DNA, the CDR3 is TGTGCCAGTAGTACGACAGGGGATGGCTCACCCCTCCACTTT. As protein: CASSTTGDGSPLHF.